Only a few counts were recorded for the clone carrying this T cell receptor (beta chain). Using RNA transcripts as the source, TCR beta CDR3 regions were amplified. First-round RT-PCR of the TCR CDR3 relied on the HTBI primer set. TCRdb re-called the multiplex PCR reads with MiXCR, one entry per CDR3 protein. The sample shows hundreds of thousands of distinct CDR3 sequences, 14% of them seen only once. The data originate from a study of T cells in Graves' hyperthyroidism and ophthalmopathy. CDR1 is KGHDR, CDR2 SFDVKD, per germline. The length of the CDR3 is 15 residues. With V trimmed by 5 bases and J by 2 bases, 5 bases remained unmatched.

This chain links TRBV24-1 with TRBJ1-2, with 9 nucleotides matching TRBD1. The TCR sequence derives from a woman between 18 and 29 years old with Graves' hyperthyroidism. The sequenced sample consisted of blood. The CDR3 reads CATSGGTGPNYGYTF. The DNA for the CDR3 is TGTGCCACCAGTGGAGGGACAGGGCCCAACTATGGCTACACCTTC.